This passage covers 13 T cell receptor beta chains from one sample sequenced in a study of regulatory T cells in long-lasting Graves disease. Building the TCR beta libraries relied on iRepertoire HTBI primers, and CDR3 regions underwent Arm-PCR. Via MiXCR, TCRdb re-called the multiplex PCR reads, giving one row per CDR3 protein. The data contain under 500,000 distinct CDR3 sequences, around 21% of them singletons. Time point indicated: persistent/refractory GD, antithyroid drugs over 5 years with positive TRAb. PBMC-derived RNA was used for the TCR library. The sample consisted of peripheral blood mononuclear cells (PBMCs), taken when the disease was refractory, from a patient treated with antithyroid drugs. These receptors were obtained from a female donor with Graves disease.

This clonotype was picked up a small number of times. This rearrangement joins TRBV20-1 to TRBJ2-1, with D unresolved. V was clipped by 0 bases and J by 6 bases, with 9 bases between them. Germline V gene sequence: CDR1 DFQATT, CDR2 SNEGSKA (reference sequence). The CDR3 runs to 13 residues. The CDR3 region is CSARDAESNEQFF. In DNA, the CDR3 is TGCAGTGCTAGAGATGCCGAGAGCAATGAGCAGTTCTTC.

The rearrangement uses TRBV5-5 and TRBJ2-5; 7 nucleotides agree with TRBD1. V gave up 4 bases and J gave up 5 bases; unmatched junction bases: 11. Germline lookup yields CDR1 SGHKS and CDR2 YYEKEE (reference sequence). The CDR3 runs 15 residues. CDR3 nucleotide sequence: TGTGCCAGCAGCCCCGGCCCAGGGGGATTGGAGACCCAGTACTTC. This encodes CASSPGPGGLETQYF.

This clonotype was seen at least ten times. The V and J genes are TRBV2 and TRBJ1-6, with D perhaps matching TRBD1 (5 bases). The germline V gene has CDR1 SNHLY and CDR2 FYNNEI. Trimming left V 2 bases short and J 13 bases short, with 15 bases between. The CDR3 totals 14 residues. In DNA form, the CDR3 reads TGTGCCAGCAGTGAATTAGGGGACCGGGCGCCCCTCCACTTT. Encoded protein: CASSELGDRAPLHF.

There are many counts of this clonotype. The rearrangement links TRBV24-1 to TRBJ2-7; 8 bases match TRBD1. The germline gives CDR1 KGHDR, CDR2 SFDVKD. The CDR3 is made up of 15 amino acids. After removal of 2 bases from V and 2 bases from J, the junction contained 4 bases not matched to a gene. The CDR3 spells CATSDSGGPTYEQYF. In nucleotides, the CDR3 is TGTGCCACCAGTGATTCAGGGGGCCCAACCTACGAGCAGTACTTC.

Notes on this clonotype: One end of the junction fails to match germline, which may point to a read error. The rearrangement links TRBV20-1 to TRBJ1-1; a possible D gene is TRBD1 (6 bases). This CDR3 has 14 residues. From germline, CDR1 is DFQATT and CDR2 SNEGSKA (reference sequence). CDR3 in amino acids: CSAGGAPRDTEAFF. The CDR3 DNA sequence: TGCAGTGCTGGAGGGGCCCCGCGGGACACTGAAGCTTTCTTC.

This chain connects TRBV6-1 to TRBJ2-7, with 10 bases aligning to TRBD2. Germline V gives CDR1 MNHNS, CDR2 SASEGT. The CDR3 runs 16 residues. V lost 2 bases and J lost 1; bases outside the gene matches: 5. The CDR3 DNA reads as TGTGCCAGCAGTGAAATAGCGGGAGGCCCGTCCTACGAGCAGTACTTC. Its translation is CASSEIAGGPSYEQYF.

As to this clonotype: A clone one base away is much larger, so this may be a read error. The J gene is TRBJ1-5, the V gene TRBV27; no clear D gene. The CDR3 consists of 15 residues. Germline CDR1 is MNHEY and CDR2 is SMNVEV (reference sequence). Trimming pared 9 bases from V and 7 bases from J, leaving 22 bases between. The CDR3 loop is CASGPIEGSGQPQHF. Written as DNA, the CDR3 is TGTGCCAGTGGACCGATCGAGGGTTCGGGGCAGCCCCAGCATTTT.

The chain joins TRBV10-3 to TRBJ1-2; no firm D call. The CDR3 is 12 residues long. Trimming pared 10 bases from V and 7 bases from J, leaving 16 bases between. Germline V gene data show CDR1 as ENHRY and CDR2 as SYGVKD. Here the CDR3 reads CASMGLFSGYTF. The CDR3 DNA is TGTGCCAGTATGGGTCTTTTCAGTGGCTACACCTTC.

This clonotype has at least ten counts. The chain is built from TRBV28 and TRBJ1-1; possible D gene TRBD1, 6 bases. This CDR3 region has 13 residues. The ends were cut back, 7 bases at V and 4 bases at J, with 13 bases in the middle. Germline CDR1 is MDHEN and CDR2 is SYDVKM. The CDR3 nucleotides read TGTGCCAGCACGCTACCGACAGGCACTGAAGCTTTCTTT. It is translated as CASTLPTGTEAFF.

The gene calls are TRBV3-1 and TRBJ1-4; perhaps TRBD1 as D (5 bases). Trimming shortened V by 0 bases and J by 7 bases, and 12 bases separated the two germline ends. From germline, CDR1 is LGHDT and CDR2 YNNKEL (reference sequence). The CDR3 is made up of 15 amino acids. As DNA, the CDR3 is TGTGCCAGCAGCCAAGAAGGCCAGGGATTTGAAAAACTGTTTTTT. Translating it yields CASSQEGQGFEKLFF.

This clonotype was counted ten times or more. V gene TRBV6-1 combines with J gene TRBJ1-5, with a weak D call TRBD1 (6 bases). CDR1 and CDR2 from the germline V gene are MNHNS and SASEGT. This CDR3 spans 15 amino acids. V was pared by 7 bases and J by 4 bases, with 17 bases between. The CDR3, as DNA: TGTGCCAGCATCTACCGGGACACCCTAAATCAGCCCCAGCATTTT. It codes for CASIYRDTLNQPQHF.

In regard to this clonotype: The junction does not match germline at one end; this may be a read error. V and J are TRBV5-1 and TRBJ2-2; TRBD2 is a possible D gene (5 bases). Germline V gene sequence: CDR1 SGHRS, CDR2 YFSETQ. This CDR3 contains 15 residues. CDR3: CASSLLRSNTGELFF. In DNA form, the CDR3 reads TGCGCCAGCAGCTTGTTGAGATCGAACACCGGGGAGCTGTTCTTT. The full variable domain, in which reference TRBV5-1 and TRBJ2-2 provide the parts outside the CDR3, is KAGVTQTPRYLIKTRGQQVTLSCSPISGHRSVSWYQQTPGQGLQFLFEYFSETQRNKGNFPGRFSGRQFSNSRSEMNVSTLELGDSALYLCASSLLRSNTGELFFGEGSRLTVL.

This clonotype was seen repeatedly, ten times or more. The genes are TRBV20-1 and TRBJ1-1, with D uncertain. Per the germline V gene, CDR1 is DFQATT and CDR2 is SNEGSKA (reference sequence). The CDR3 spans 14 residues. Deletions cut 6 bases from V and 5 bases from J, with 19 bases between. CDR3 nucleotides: TGCAGTGCCCAACGGCCGGGGATGACTACTGAAGCTTTCTTT. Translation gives CSAQRPGMTTEAFF.